This TCR beta chain was profiled in a study of blood T cell repertoires in COVID-19. Study background: Sample material is recorded as cDNA or gDNA derived from T cells, B-cell-depleted T cells, or PBMCs.

This table comes from immunoSEQ multiplex PCR, and its TCRdb copy is limited to in-frame clones, with some not included. The sample has fewer than 250,000 clones; around 87% are singletons. CDR3 length: 16 residues. Looked up from germline, CDR1 is SGHDT and CDR2 is YYEEEE. V shed 3 bases and J shed 0 bases, with 15 bases lying between them. The sequenced sample was PBMCs or T cells enriched from blood (not recorded which). V is TRBV5-6 and J is TRBJ1-2, with a weak D call TRBD1 (5 bases). This receptor was taken from a young man in a cohort exposed to, infected with or recovered from COVID-19 (not recorded which). The CDR3 DNA sequence: TGTGCCAGCAGCTGGAGGGGCCTTCCCTCTAACTATGGCTACACCTTC. The encoded protein is CASSWRGLPSNYGYTF.